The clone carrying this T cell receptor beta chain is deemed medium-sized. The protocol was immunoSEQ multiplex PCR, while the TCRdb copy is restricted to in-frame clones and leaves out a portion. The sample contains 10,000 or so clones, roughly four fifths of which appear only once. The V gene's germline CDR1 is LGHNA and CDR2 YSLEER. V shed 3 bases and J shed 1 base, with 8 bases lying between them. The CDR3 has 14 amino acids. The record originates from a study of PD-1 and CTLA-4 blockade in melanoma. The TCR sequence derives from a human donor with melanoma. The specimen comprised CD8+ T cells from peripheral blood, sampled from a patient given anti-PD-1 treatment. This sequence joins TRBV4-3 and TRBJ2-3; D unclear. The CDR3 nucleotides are TGCGCCAGCAGCCAGGGAACTGGCACAGATACGCAGTATTTT. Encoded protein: CASSQGTGTDTQYF.